The sample holds one count of the clone carrying this T cell receptor beta chain. The data belong to a study of blood T cell repertoires in COVID-19. Looking at the study overall: Donors in the United States, Italy and Spain gave samples during acute or convalescent COVID-19. In each case, the material was cDNA or gDNA derived from T cells, B-cell-depleted T cells, or PBMCs.

Losses at the gene ends were 0 bases for V and 8 bases for J; bases not matched to a gene: 8. Germline V gene sequence: CDR1 SGHRS, CDR2 YFSETQ. The CDR3 is 16 amino acids. Measured with immunoSEQ multiplex PCR; TCRdb has only the in-frame clones, and not every one. The profile shows about 180,000 clones, roughly 84% of them singletons. The V call is TRBV5-1, the J call TRBJ2-1, with TRBD2 matching over 10 bases. This clonotype originated in a woman in her forties with COVID-19, enrolled during active disease. Sample: peripheral blood. Written as DNA, the CDR3 is TGCGCCAGCAGCTTGGTATCCCTAGCGGGAGTCTATGAGCAGTTCTTC. Translated, it gives CASSLVSLAGVYEQFF.